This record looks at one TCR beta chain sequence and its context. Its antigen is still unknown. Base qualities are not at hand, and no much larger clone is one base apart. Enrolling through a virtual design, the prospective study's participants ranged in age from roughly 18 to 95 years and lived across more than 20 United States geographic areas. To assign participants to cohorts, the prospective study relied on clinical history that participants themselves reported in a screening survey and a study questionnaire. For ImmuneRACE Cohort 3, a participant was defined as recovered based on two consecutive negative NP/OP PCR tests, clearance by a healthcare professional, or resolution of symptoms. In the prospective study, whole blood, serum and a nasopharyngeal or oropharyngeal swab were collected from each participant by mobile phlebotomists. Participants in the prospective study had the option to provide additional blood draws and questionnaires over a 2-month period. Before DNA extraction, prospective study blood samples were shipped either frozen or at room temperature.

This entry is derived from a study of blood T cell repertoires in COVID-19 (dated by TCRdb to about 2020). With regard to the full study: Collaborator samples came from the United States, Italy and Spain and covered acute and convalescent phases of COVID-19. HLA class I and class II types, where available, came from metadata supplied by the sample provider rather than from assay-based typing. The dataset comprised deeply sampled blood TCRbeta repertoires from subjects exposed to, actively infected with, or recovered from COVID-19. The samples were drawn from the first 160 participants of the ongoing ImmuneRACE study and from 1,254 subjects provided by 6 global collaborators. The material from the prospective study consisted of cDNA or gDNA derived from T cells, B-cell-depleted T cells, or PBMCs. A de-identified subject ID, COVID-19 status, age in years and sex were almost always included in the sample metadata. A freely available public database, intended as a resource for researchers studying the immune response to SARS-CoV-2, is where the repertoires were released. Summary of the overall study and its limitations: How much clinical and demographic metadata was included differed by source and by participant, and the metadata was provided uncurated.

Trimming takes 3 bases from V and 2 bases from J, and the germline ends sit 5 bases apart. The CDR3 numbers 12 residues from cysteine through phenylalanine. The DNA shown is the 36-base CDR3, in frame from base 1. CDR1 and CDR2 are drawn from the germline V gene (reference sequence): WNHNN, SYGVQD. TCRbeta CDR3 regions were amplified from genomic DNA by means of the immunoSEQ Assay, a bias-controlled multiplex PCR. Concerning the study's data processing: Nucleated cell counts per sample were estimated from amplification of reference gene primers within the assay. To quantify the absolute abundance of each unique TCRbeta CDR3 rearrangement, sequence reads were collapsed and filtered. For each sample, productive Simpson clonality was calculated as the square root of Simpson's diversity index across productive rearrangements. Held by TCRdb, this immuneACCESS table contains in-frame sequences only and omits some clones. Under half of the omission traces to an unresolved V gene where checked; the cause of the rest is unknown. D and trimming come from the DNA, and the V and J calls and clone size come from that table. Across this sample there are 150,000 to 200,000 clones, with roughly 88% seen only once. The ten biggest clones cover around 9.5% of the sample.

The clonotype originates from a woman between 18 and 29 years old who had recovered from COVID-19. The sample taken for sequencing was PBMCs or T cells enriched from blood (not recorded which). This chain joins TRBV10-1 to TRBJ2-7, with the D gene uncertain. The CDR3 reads CASSDFTYEQYF. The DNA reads TGCGCCAGCAGTGACTTTACCTACGAGCAGTACTTC.